Listed below are T cell receptor beta chains from one sample, sequenced in a study of CD8+CD57+ T cells in acquired aplastic anemia. TCRdb recomputed calls from the reads with MiXCR, one row per CDR3 protein. Here the sample spans about 180,000 distinct CDR3 sequences, approximately 48% being singletons. Sequencing was done on a sample of sorted CD4+, CD8+, or CD8+CD57+ T cells (not recorded which) from PBMCs. Every receptor here comes from a human donor with aplastic anemia. CDR3s include the opening cysteine and the closing phenylalanine or tryptophan. A D gene is named only where the DNA matches it firmly. The size of a clone is reported for some rows only, either as once, few or many, or as a class for expanded clones.

V | D | size | CDR3
TRBV6-4 | TRBD2 | . | CASSLAGEYEQFF
TRBV7-6 | TRBD1 | . | CASGQVGEQYF
TRBV19 | TRBD2 | . | CASSSRGGADTQYF
TRBV12-3/TRBV12-4 | . | many | CASTTRENSPLHF
TRBV19 | TRBD1 | many | CASSTDRWSDTQYF
TRBV25-1 | TRBD2 | once | CASSPPPGRTSSRQYF
TRBV7-9 | TRBD1 | many | CASSPEGAPQETQYF
TRBV2 | . | . | CASGGSGTGELFF
TRBV4-2 | TRBD2 | few | CASSPGGTSGGLAKNIQYF
TRBV10-2 | . | . | CASSQGFGETQYF
TRBV7-6 | . | many | CASSLAPGSNTGELFF
TRBV7-2 | . | . | CASSLEQNNEQFF
TRBV19 | TRBD2 | . | CASSMGSGAGNEQFF
TRBV29-1 | TRBD1 | many | CSVDVGGGGSGYGYTF
TRBV2 | TRBD1 | . | CASSEARQGSPLHF
TRBV6-4 | TRBD1 | many | CARRIRDRSYEQYF
TRBV3-1 | . | many | CASSQAVYEQYF
TRBV20-1 | . | . | CSATLAGNEQFF
TRBV25-1 | TRBD1 | many | CAKGQGSSGNTIYF
TRBV20-1 | TRBD1 | many | CSARPFGGQGLFEKLFF
TRBV4-2 | TRBD1 | many | CASSQDIQGGYGYTF
TRBV6-5 | . | . | CASSYGGHTDTQYF
TRBV7-3 | . | . | CASSLGLNQPQHF
TRBV10-1 | . | few | CASSDTTEQETQYF
TRBV19 | . | many | CASSIDVRSYEQYF
TRBV29-1 | TRBD1 | many | CSVDPGQGASEQYF
TRBV29-1 | TRBD1 | many | CSESQTGNEQYF
TRBV29-1 | TRBD2 | . | CSVLRGLEAAYEQYF
TRBV2 | TRBD1 | once | CASSRDRPPNEQFF
TRBV7-9 | . | . | CASSLQSGYTF
TRBV2 | . | . | CASLNRGVLLPGNTIYF
TRBV7-9 | . | few | CASSLAEASVAYNEQFF
TRBV2 | . | few | CASSDVVGHTEAFF
TRBV20-1 | TRBD1 | . | CSGSTGINSPLHF
TRBV10-1 | TRBD1 | . | CASIRGHRGYEQYF
TRBV7-3 | . | . | CASSLFLVPYEQYF
TRBV7-2 | . | few | CASSPLENQPQHF
TRBV29-1 | . | few | CSVESGYTF
TRBV5-4 | . | many | CASSLIYGDEQFF
TRBV25-1 | . | . | CASSFRPAGRDTQHF
TRBV7-8 | . | . | CASSLTVAPNEQYF